This T cell receptor beta chain was sequenced for a study of identical twins. Study results and caveats: Weaker excess sharing between twins was seen in beta out-of-frame sequences.

This CDR3 has 17 amino acids. With 3 bases removed from V and 3 bases from J, the gap between germline ends came to 21 bases. The germline V gene encodes CDR1 SGHRS and CDR2 YFSETQ. A universal primer site arose from template switching, and cDNA bore unique molecular identifiers. MiXCR was run by TCRdb on the 5' RACE reads, yielding one entry per CDR3 protein. The sample shows 1.5 million to 2 million distinct CDR3 sequences, roughly 35% of them seen only once. This clonotype turned up a few times. Its antigen remains unidentified. V gene TRBV5-1 combines with J gene TRBJ2-5; either TRBD1 or TRBD2 may supply D (5 bases each). This clonotype was obtained from a newborn girl in good health. The specimen was cord blood. The CDR3 here is CASSSRARSVGEETQYF. Written as DNA, the CDR3 is TGCGCCAGCAGCTCCAGGGCGAGATCGGTGGGAGAAGAGACCCAGTACTTC.